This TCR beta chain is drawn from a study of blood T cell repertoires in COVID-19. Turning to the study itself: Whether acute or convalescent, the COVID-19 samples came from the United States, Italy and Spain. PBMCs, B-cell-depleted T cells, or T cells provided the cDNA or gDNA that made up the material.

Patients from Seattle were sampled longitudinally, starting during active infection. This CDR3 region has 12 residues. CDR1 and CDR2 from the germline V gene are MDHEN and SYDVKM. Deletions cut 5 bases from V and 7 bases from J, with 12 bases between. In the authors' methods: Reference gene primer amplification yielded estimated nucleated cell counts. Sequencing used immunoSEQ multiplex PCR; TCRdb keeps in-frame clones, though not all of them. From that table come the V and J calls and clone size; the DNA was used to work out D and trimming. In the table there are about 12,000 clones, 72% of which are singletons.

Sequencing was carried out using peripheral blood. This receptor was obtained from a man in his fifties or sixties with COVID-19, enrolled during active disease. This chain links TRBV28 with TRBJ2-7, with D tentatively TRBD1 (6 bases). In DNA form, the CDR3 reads TGTGCCAGCAGTAGCTACAGGGTAGAGCAGTACGTC. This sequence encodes CASSSYRVEQYV.